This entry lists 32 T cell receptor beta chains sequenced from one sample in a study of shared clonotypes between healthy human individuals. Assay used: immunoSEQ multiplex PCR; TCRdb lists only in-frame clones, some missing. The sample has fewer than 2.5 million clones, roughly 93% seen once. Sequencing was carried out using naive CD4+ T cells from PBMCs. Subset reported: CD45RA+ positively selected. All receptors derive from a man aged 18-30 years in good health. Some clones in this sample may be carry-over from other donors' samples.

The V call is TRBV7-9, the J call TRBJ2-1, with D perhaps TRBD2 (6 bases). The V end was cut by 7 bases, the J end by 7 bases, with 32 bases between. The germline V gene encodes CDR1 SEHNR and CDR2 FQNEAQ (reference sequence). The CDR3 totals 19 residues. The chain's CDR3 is CASTLFYTQTRGLVNEQFF. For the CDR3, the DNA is TGTGCCAGCACCCTATTTTATACCCAGACCCGGGGACTGGTTAATGAGCAGTTCTTC.

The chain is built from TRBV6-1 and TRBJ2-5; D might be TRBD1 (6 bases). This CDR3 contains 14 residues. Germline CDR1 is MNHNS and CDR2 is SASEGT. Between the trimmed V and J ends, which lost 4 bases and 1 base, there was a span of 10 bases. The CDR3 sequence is CASSVGASQETQYF. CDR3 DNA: TGTGCCAGCAGTGTGGGGGCCAGCCAAGAGACCCAGTACTTC.

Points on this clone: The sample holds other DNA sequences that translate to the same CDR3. The chain's CDR3 is CASSRDSSSYEQYF. The CDR3 bases are TGTGCCAGCAGCCGGGACAGTAGCTCCTACGAGCAGTACTTC. The chain joins TRBV5-4 to TRBJ2-7; 7 bases map to TRBD1. The CDR3 loop spans 14 amino acids. The junction had 4 bases not matched to a gene; V was cut back by 4 bases and J by 0 bases. CDR1 is SGHNT, CDR2 YYREEE, per germline (reference sequence). The complete variable domain, with remaining parts taken from reference TRBV5-4 and TRBJ2-7, reads ETGVTQSPTHLIKTRGQQVTLRCSSQSGHNTVSWYQQALGQGPQFIFQYYREEENGRGNFPPRFSGLQFPNYSSELNVNALELDDSALYLCASSRDSSSYEQYFGPGTRLTVT.

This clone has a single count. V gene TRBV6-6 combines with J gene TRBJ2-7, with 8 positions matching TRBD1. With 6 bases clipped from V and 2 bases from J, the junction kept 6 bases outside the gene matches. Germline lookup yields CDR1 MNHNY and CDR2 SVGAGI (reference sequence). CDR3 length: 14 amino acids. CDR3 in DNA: TGTGCCAGCAGGGCAAGACAGGGGCCCTACGAGCAGTACTTC. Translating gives CASRARQGPYEQYF.

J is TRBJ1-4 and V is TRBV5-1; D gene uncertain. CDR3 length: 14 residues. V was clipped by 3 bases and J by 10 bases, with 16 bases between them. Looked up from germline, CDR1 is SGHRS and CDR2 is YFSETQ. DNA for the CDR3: TGCGCCAGCAGCTCGCTACCCCCAGAGGGAAAACTGTTTTTT. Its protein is CASSSLPPEGKLFF.

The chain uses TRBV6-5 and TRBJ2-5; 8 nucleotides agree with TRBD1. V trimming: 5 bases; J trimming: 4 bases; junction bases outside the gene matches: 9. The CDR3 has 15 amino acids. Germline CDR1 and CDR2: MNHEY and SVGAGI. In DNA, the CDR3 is TGTGCCAGCAGTCTGGACAGGGCGGGCGGAGAGACCCAGTACTTC. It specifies CASSLDRAGGETQYF.

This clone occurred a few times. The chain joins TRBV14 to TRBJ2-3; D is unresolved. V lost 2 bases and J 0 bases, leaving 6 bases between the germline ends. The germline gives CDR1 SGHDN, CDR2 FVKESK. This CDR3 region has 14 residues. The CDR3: CASSQIASTDTQYF. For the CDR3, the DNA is TGTGCCAGCAGCCAAATCGCGAGCACAGATACGCAGTATTTT.

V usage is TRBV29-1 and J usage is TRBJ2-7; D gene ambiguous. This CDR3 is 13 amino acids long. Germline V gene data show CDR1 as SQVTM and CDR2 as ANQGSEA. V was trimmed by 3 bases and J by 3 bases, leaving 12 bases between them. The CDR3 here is CSVEAQAGYEQYF. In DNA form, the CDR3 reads TGCAGCGTTGAGGCCCAGGCTGGCTACGAGCAGTACTTC.

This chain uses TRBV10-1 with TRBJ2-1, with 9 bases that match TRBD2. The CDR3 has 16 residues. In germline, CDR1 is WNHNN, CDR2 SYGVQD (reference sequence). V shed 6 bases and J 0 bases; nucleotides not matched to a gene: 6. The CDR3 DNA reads TGCGCCAGCAGCCTTAGCGGGGGAAGCTCCTACAATGAGCAGTTCTTC. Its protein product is CASSLSGGSSYNEQFF.

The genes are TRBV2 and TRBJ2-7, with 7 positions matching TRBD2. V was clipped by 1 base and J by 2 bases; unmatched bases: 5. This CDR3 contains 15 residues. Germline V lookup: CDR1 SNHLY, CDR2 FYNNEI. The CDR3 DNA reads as TGTGCCAGCAGTGAAGAGGGCGGGAGAACCTACGAGCAGTACTTC. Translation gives CASSEEGGRTYEQYF.

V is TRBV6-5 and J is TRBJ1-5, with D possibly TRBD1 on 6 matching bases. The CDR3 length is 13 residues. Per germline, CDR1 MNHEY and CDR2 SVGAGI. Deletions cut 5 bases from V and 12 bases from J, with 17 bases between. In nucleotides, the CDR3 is TGTGCCAGCAGTCACCGGGGGCTGGTGGGCCAGCATTTT. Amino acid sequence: CASSHRGLVGQHF.

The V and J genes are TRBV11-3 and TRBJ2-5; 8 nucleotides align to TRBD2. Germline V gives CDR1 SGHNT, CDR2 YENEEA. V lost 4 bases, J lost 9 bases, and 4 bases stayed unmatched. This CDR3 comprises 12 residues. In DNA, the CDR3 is TGTGCCAGCAGCTCCCCGGGGGGGGCCCAGTACTTC. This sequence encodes CASSSPGGAQYF.

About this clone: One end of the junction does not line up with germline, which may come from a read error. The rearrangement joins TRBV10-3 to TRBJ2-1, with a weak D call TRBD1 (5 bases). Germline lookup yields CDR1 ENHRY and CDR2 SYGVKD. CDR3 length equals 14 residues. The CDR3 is CAISDRVSHNEQFF. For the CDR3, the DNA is TGTGCCATCAGTGACAGGGTCTCCCACAATGAGCAGTTCTTC.

This chain's CDR3 is CASSQGFGSQYTQYF. CDR3 DNA: TGCGCCAGCAGCCAGGGGTTTGGGAGCCAATATACGCAGTATTTT. The genes are TRBV5-1 and TRBJ2-3, with TRBD1 as a possible D gene (6 bases). Trimming cost V 4 bases and J 7 bases, with 19 bases left between them. This CDR3 has 15 residues. CDR1 and CDR2 from the germline V gene are SGHRS and YFSETQ.

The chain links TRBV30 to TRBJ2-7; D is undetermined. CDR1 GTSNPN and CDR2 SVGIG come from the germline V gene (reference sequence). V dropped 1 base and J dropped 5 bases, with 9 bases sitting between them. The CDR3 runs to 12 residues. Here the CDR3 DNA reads TGTGCCTGGAGTGCAGGCCAGGACGAGCAGTACTTC. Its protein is CAWSAGQDEQYF.

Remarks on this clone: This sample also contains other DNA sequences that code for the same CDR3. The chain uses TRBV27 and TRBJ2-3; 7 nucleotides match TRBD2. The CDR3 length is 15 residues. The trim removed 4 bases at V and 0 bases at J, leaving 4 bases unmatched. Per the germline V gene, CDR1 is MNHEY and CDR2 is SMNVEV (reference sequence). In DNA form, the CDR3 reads TGTGCCAGCAGTTCCCCTAGCGGAAGCACAGATACGCAGTATTTT. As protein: CASSSPSGSTDTQYF.

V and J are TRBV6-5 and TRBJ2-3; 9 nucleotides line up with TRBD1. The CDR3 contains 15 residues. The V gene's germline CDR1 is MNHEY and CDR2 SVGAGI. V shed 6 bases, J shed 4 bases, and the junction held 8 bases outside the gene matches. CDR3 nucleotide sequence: TGTGCCAGCAGACGACCGGGACAGGGTTCAGATACGCAGTATTTT. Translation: CASRRPGQGSDTQYF.

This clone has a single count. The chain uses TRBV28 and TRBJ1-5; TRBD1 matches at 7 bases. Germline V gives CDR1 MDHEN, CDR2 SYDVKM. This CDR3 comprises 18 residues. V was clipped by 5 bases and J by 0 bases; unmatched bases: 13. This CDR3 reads CASSRTTGMDYSNQPQHF. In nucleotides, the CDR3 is TGTGCCAGCAGTCGGACGACAGGGATGGATTATAGCAATCAGCCCCAGCATTTT.

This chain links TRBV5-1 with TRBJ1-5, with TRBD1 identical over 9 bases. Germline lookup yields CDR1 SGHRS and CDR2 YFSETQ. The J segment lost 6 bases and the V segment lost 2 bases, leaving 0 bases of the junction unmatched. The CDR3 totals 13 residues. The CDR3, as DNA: TGCGCCAGCAGCTTACAGGGGGCTCAGCCCCAGCATTTT. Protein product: CASSLQGAQPQHF.

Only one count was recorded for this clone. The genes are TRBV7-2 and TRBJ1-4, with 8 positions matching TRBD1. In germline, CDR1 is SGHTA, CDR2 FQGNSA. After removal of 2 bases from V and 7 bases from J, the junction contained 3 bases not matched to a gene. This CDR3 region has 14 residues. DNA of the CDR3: TGTGCCAGCAGCTTAAACAGGGGGTTTGAAAAACTGTTTTTT. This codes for CASSLNRGFEKLFF.

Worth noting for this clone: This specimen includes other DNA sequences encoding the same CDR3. The CDR3 DNA reads as TGCGCCAGCAGCCTAGACGGGGGCAGCTCCTACGAGCAGTACTTC. Translated, it gives CASSLDGGSSYEQYF. The genes are TRBV5-1 and TRBJ2-7; D tentatively reads TRBD1 or TRBD2 (6 bases each). CDR3 length equals 15 residues. Per the germline V gene, CDR1 is SGHRS and CDR2 is YFSETQ. The V and J ends lost 4 bases and 0 bases respectively, with 14 bases between them.

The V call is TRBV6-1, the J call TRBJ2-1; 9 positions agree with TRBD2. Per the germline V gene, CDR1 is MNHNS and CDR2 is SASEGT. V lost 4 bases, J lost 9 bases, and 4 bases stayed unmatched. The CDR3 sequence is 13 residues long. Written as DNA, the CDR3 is TGTGCCAGCAGTGGACTAGCGGAGGGTGAGCAGTTCTTC. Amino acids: CASSGLAEGEQFF.

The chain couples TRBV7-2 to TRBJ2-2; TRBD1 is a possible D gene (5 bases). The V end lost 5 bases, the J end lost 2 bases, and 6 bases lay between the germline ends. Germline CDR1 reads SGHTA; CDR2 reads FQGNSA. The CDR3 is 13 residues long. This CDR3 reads CASSGANTGELFF. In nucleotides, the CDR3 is TGTGCCAGCAGCGGGGCTAACACCGGGGAGCTGTTTTTT.

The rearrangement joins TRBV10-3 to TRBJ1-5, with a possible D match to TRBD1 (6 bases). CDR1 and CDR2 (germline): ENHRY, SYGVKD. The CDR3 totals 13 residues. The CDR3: CANRQDRDQPQHF. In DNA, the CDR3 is TGTGCGAACCGACAGGACCGAGATCAGCCCCAGCATTTT.

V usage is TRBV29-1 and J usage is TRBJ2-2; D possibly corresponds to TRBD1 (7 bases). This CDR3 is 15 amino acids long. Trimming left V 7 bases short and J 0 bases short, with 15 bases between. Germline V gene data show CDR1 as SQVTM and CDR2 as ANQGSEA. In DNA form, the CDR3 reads TGCAGCGCGGAGGGGACAGCTACGAACACCGGGGAGCTGTTTTTT. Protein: CSAEGTATNTGELFF.

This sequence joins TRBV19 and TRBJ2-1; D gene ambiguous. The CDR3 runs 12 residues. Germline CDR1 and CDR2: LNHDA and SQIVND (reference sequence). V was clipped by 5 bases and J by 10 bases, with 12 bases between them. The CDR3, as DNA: TGTGCCAGTAGTCCGTCAGGTTGGGAGCAGTTCTTC. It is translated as CASSPSGWEQFF.

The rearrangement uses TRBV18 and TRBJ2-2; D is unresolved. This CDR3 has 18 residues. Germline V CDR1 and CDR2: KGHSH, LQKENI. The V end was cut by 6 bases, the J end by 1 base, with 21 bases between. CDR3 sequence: CASSAPSLDFLNTGELFF. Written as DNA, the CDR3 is TGTGCCAGCTCCGCACCATCTTTAGACTTCTTGAACACCGGGGAGCTGTTTTTT.

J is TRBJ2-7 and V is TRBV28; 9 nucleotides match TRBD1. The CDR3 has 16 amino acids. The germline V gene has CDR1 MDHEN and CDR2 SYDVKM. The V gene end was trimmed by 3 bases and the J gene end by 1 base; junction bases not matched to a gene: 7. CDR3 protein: CASSFRRDRASYEQYF. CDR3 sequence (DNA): TGTGCCAGCAGTTTCCGCCGGGACAGGGCGTCCTACGAGCAGTACTTC. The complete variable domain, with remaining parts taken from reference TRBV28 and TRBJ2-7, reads DVKVTQSSRYLVKRTGEKVFLECVQDMDHENMFWYRQDPGLGLRLIYFSYDVKMKEKGDIPEGYSVSREKKERFSLILESASTNQTSMYLCASSFRRDRASYEQYFGPGTRLTVT.

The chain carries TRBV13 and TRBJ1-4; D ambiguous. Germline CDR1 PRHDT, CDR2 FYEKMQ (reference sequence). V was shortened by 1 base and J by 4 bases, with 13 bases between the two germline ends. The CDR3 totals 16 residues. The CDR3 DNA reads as TGTGCCAGCAGCTTAGCTAGGGCAGCCGATAATGAAAAACTGTTTTTT. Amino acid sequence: CASSLARAADNEKLFF. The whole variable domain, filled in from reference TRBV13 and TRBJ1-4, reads AAGVIQSPRHLIKEKRETATLKCYPIPRHDTVYWYQQGPGQDPQFLISFYEKMQSDKGSIPDRFSAQQFSDYHSELNMSSLELGDSALYFCASSLARAADNEKLFFGSGTQLSVL.

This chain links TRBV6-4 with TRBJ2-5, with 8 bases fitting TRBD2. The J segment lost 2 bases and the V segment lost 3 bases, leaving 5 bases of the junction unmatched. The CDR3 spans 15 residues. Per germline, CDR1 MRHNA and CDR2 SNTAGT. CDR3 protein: CASSEIAGGQETQYF. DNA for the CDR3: TGTGCCAGCAGTGAAATCGCGGGAGGTCAAGAGACCCAGTACTTC.

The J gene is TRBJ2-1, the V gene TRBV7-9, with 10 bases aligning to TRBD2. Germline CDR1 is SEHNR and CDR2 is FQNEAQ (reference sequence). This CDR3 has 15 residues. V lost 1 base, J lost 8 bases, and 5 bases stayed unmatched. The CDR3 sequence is CASSLVASGSHEQFF. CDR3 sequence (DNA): TGTGCCAGCAGCTTAGTGGCTAGCGGGAGCCATGAGCAGTTCTTC.

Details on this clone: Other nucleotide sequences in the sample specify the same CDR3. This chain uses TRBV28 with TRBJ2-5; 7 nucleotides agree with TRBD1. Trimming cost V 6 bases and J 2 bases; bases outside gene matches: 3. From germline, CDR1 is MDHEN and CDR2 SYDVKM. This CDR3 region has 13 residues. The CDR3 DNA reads TGTGCCAGCAGGCCGGGACAGCAAGAGACCCAGTACTTC. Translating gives CASRPGQQETQYF.